Below, 27 T cell receptor beta chains from the same sample are listed, as sequenced in a study of cytomegalovirus exposure and HLA in healthy donors. The PCR was carried out with 60 Vbeta primers and 13 Jbeta primers. The protocol was immunoSEQ multiplex PCR, while the TCRdb copy is restricted to in-frame clones and leaves out a portion. Here the sample spans over 80,000 clones, approximately 71% being singletons. Sequenced: PBMCs. The receptors originated from a woman aged 18-29 years in good health and CMV-seropositive.

The chain links TRBV5-1 to TRBJ2-3, with 7 bases aligning to TRBD2. This CDR3 region has 15 residues. Per germline, CDR1 SGHRS and CDR2 YFSETQ. V dropped 6 bases and J dropped 0; count of bases not matched to a gene: 7. As DNA, the CDR3 is TGCGCCAGCACCGCCATAGCGGGCAGCACAGATACGCAGTATTTT. It specifies CASTAIAGSTDTQYF.

This clone was counted only a few times. This chain connects TRBV6-5 to TRBJ1-1; D is uncertain. CDR1 MNHEY and CDR2 SVGAGI come from the germline V gene. The CDR3 has 13 amino acids. V shed 2 bases and J shed 3 bases, with 7 bases lying between them. The CDR3 DNA reads as TGTGCCAGCAGTTACCAGATTCACACTGAAGCTTTCTTT. This encodes CASSYQIHTEAFF.

The rearrangement joins TRBV15 to TRBJ2-7; possible D gene TRBD1, 6 bases. The V and J ends lost 0 bases and 4 bases respectively, with 13 bases between them. The CDR3 totals 15 residues. Germline values: CDR1 LNHNV, CDR2 YYDKDF (reference sequence). Written as DNA, the CDR3 is TGTGCCACCAGCAGAGATCCAGGGGAATTATACGAGCAGTACTTC. This sequence encodes CATSRDPGELYEQYF.

This clone was observed a handful of times. The chain carries TRBV2 and TRBJ2-2, with 7 bases fitting TRBD2. CDR1 and CDR2 (germline): SNHLY, FYNNEI. After removal of 5 bases from V and 2 bases from J, the junction contained 5 bases not matched to a gene. The CDR3 has 15 amino acids. CDR3: CASSSTSANTGELFF. CDR3 coding DNA: TGTGCCAGCAGTTCAACTAGCGCTAACACCGGGGAGCTGTTTTTT.

Notes on this clone: One end of the junction varies from germline; a read error may be responsible. Distinct nucleotide sequences in the sample also encode this CDR3. This chain uses TRBV6-5 with TRBJ2-3; tentative D call: TRBD1 (6 bases). The germline V gene has CDR1 MNHEY and CDR2 SVGAGI. The CDR3 loop spans 14 amino acids. CDR3 sequence (DNA): TGTGCCAGCAGTTACAGGACAGCCCCAGATACGCAATATTTT. Residues: CASSYRTAPDTQYF.

The chain has TRBV7-3 and TRBJ2-7; 7 nucleotides match TRBD2. CDR1 and CDR2 from the germline V gene are SGHTA and FQGTGA. The CDR3 covers 13 residues. The junction had 1 base not matched to a gene; V was cut back by 5 bases and J by 0 bases. The chain's CDR3 is CASSLAVSYEQYF. The CDR3 DNA sequence: TGTGCCAGCAGCCTAGCGGTCTCCTACGAGCAGTACTTC.

This chain uses TRBV19 with TRBJ2-4; TRBD2 aligns across 11 bases. The CDR3 totals 17 residues. V was clipped by 4 bases and J by 3 bases; unmatched bases: 8. CDR1 LNHDA and CDR2 SQIVND come from the germline V gene (reference sequence). The CDR3 is CASSNNLAGGLKNIQYF. CDR3 nucleotides: TGTGCCAGTAGTAACAATCTAGCGGGGGGCCTCAAAAACATTCAGTACTTC.

The gene calls are TRBV12-5 and TRBJ2-7; 7 positions agree with TRBD1. J lost 5 bases, V lost 6 bases, and 10 bases had no gene match. CDR1 and CDR2 from the germline V gene are LGHNT and FRNRAP. This CDR3 comprises 14 residues. Here the CDR3 DNA reads TGTGCTAGTGGACCCTGGACAGGCTACCACGAGCAGTACTTC. Protein product: CASGPWTGYHEQYF.

With regard to this clone: At the DNA level, this CDR3 is encoded by other sequences in the same sample as well. The genes are TRBV9 and TRBJ2-2; a weak D match, TRBD1 (5 bases). The CDR3 extends over 14 amino acids. The germline gives CDR1 SGDLS, CDR2 YYNGEE. Deletions cut 3 bases from V and 3 bases from J, with 9 bases between. Here the CDR3 DNA reads TGTGCCAGCAGCGCTAGGGGTCACACCGGGGAGCTGTTTTTT. Its protein is CASSARGHTGELFF.

The chain has TRBV5-1 and TRBJ2-7, with TRBD1 identical over 8 bases. The CDR3 is 15 residues long. The J segment lost 6 bases and the V segment lost 3 bases, leaving 11 bases of the junction unmatched. Per germline, CDR1 SGHRS and CDR2 YFSETQ. The CDR3 nucleotides read TGCGCCAGCAGCTCCTGGGCTGTACAGGGGGGCGAGCAGTACTTC. Translating gives CASSSWAVQGGEQYF.

This clone was seen a few times. The chain joins TRBV27 to TRBJ1-1; D might be TRBD1 (5 bases). The V end was cut by 3 bases, the J end by 8 bases, with 13 bases between. The CDR3 spans 13 residues. CDR1 is MNHEY and CDR2 is SMNVEV in the germline V gene (reference sequence). CDR3 region: CASSLSGWGEAFF. CDR3 nucleotide sequence: TGTGCCAGCAGTTTGAGCGGGTGGGGGGAAGCTTTCTTT.

This chain joins TRBV6-5 and TRBJ1-5, with D possibly being TRBD1 (6 bases). There are 16 residues in the CDR3. Germline CDR1 reads MNHEY; CDR2 reads SVGAGI. V was shortened by 0 bases and J by 0 bases, with 9 bases between the two germline ends. The CDR3, as DNA: TGTGCCAGCAGTTACTCGCCAGGGGTTAGCAATCAGCCCCAGCATTTT. This translates into CASSYSPGVSNQPQHF.

V usage is TRBV27 and J usage is TRBJ1-4; no clear D gene. Germline values: CDR1 MNHEY, CDR2 SMNVEV (reference sequence). This CDR3 comprises 15 residues. V shed 3 bases and J shed 0 bases, with 8 bases lying between them. The CDR3 protein is CASSLGGATNEKLFF. Here the CDR3 DNA reads TGTGCCAGCAGTTTGGGTGGAGCAACTAATGAAAAACTGTTTTTT.

This chain uses TRBV5-4 with TRBJ2-7; D is possibly TRBD2 (6 bases). The CDR3 covers 13 residues. The germline gives CDR1 SGHNT, CDR2 YYREEE (reference sequence). V lost 1 base and J lost 11, with 16 bases in between. Here the CDR3 reads CASSLIGGRDEYF. CDR3 DNA: TGTGCCAGCAGCTTGATCGGTGGGCGGGATGAGTACTTC.

This clone was observed a handful of times. J is TRBJ2-6 and V is TRBV30; a possible D gene is TRBD2 (5 bases). This CDR3 is 14 amino acids long. The V end was cut by 3 bases, the J end by 2 bases, with 8 bases between. Germline V CDR1 and CDR2: GTSNPN, SVGIG (reference sequence). CDR3 sequence: CAWSEGAGANVLTF. The CDR3 DNA reads as TGTGCCTGGAGCGAGGGCGCTGGGGCCAACGTCCTGACTTTC.

The V call is TRBV27, the J call TRBJ1-2, with 9 bases aligning to TRBD1. CDR3 length: 15 amino acids. Germline values: CDR1 MNHEY, CDR2 SMNVEV (reference sequence). The ends lost 4 bases at V and 8 bases at J; junction bases unmatched: 11. The CDR3 sequence: CASSSSNTGGRGYTF. The CDR3, as DNA: TGTGCCAGCAGTTCCTCCAACACAGGGGGCCGGGGCTACACCTTC.

J is TRBJ2-2 and V is TRBV6-1; tentative D call: TRBD1 (5 bases). This CDR3 has 14 amino acids. V was cut by 6 bases and J by 6 bases, with 14 bases left in between. Per the germline V gene, CDR1 is MNHNS and CDR2 is SASEGT. CDR3 protein: CASRPLRGSGELFF. CDR3 nucleotides: TGTGCCAGCAGGCCCTTAAGGGGATCCGGGGAGCTGTTTTTT.

CDR3 sequence: CASSPLAGGPNEQFF. In DNA form, the CDR3 reads TGCGCCAGCAGCCCTTTAGCGGGGGGGCCTAATGAGCAGTTCTTC. V usage is TRBV5-1 and J usage is TRBJ2-1, with 11 nucleotides matching TRBD2. V trimming: 4 bases; J trimming: 7 bases; junction bases outside the gene matches: 7. The CDR3 runs to 15 residues. The germline gives CDR1 SGHRS, CDR2 YFSETQ.

The chain is built from TRBV5-1 and TRBJ1-1; TRBD1 matches 9 bases. The V gene's germline CDR1 is SGHRS and CDR2 YFSETQ. CDR3 length: 18 residues. Unmatched junction bases numbered 13, after V lost 3 bases and J lost 1 base. CDR3 amino acids: CASSWGPTGGSPNTEAFF. The CDR3 DNA reads TGCGCCAGCAGCTGGGGCCCCACAGGGGGCAGCCCGAACACTGAAGCTTTCTTT.

This rearrangement joins TRBV4-2 to TRBJ1-2, with D hard to call. The CDR3 covers 14 residues. Looked up from germline, CDR1 is LGHNA and CDR2 is YNFKEQ. V lost 2 bases and J 5 bases, leaving 12 bases between the germline ends. The CDR3 here is CASSQTLREYGYTF. CDR3 DNA sequence: TGTGCCAGCAGCCAAACCTTGAGGGAATATGGCTACACCTTC.

This clone was seen only a few times. The chain employs TRBV23-1 and TRBJ2-7; 10 nucleotides line up with TRBD2. TRBV23-1 falls under the ORF class, with uncertain function. With V trimmed by 6 bases and J by 5 bases, 19 bases remained unmatched. The CDR3 length is 18 residues. DNA for the CDR3: TGCGCCAGCAGCCAAGATATAGCGGGAGGACTCCTTATGGACGAGCAGTACTTC. It translates to CASSQDIAGGLLMDEQYF.

J is TRBJ1-2 and V is TRBV9; TRBD1 might be the D (5 bases). The CDR3 is 16 residues long. In germline, CDR1 is SGDLS, CDR2 YYNGEE. The germline V and J ends were trimmed by 0 bases and 0 bases, with 12 bases remaining between them. The CDR3 is CASSVATGGPNYGYTF. The CDR3 DNA reads TGTGCCAGCAGCGTAGCTACCGGGGGACCTAACTATGGCTACACCTTC.

This clone came up a few times. The V gene is TRBV5-1, the J gene TRBJ2-7, with 8 bases fitting TRBD2. Germline V gives CDR1 SGHRS, CDR2 YFSETQ. Germline trimming cut 4 bases from V and 0 bases from J; bases unmatched to any gene: 3. The CDR3 length is 14 residues. CDR3 DNA: TGCGCCAGCAGCGGCGGGGGGAGCTCCTACGAGCAGTACTTC. It specifies CASSGGGSSYEQYF.

The chain joins TRBV6-5 to TRBJ1-5; D is uncertain. Germline CDR1 is MNHEY and CDR2 is SVGAGI. Trimming cost V 2 bases and J 7 bases, with 9 bases left between them. The CDR3 extends over 13 amino acids. The CDR3 region has the DNA TGTGCCAGCAGTTACACCAGGCTCCAGCCCCAGCATTTT. Translated, it gives CASSYTRLQPQHF.

The chain recombines TRBV7-9 with TRBJ2-7, with no clear D. Germline V gene data show CDR1 as SEHNR and CDR2 as FQNEAQ (reference sequence). Trimming removed 10 bases from V and 0 bases from J, with 16 bases in between. This CDR3 comprises 14 residues. The CDR3 DNA follows: TGTGCCACTCGTGGAACCGACAACTCCTACGAGCAGTACTTC. Encoded protein: CATRGTDNSYEQYF.

V usage is TRBV14 and J usage is TRBJ1-6; 9 bases fit TRBD1. V trimming: 1 base; J trimming: 9 bases; junction bases outside the gene matches: 16. Germline CDR1 and CDR2: SGHDN and FVKESK. The CDR3 consists of 19 residues. CDR3 amino acids: CASSQALYGTGTIISPLHF. The CDR3 DNA follows: TGTGCCAGCAGCCAAGCGCTTTACGGGACAGGGACTATAATTTCACCCCTCCACTTT.

The chain carries TRBV5-8 and TRBJ1-4, with D perhaps TRBD1 (5 bases). Deletions cut 3 bases from V and 8 bases from J, with 14 bases between. Germline loops: CDR1 SGHTS, CDR2 YDEGEE. There are 14 residues in the CDR3. The CDR3 DNA follows: TGTGCCAGCAGCTCGGCCAGGGATGACGAAAAACTGTTTTTT. Protein product: CASSSARDDEKLFF.